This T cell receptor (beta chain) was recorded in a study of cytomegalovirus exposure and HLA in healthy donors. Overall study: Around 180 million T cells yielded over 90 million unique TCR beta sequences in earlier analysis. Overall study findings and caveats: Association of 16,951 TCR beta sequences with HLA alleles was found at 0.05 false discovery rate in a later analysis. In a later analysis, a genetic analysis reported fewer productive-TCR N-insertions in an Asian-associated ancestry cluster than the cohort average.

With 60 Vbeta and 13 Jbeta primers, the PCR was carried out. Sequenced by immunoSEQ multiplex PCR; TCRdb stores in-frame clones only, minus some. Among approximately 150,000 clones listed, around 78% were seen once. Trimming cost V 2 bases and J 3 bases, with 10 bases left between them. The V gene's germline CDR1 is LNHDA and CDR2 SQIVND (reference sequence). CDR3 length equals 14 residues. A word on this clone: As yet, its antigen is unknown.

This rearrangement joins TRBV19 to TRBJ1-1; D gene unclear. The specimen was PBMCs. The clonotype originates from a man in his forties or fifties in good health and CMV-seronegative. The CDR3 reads CASSIQSSYTEAFF. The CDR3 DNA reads TGTGCCAGTAGTATACAGTCGTCGTACACTGAAGCTTTCTTT.